One T cell receptor (beta chain) is described in this entry. Antigen unknown. TCRdb passed the 5' RACE reads through MiXCR, listing each CDR3 protein once. The table includes over 120,000 distinct CDR3 sequences, roughly a fifth detected once. This entry comes from a study of T-cell memory formation after mild COVID-19. Study results and limitations: Researchers could not confirm that second-wave clones peaking on day 37 targeted SARS-CoV-2. Clones that contracted from day 15 to 85 were balanced CD4/CD8, while later expanders leaned CD4+.

Germline CDR1 and CDR2: MNHEY and SVGEGT. The V end lost 8 bases, the J end lost 3 bases, and 10 bases lay between the germline ends. CDR3 length: 12 amino acids. This rearrangement joins TRBV6-2 or TRBV6-3 to TRBJ1-1, with D perhaps TRBD1 (5 bases). Sample: PBMCs or a T cell subset sorted from them (not recorded which). This receptor was identified in an adult woman who had mild COVID-19 (a few samples of this study predate the infection). Cell type and time point are not known. The DNA of the CDR3 is TGTGCCAGCGGGAGGGGTTACACTGAAGCTTTCTTT. Translation gives CASGRGYTEAFF.